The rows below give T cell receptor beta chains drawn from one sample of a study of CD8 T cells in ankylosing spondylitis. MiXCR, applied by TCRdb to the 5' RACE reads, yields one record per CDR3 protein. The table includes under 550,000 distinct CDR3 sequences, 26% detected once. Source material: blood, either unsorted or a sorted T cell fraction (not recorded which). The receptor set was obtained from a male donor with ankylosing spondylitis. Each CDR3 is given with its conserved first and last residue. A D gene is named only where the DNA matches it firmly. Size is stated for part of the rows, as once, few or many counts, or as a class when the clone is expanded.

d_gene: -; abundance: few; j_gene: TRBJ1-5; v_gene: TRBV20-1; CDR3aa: CSASQGHIGRQPQHF; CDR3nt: TGCAGTGCTAGTCAGGGGCACATCGGCCGACAGCCCCAGCATTTT
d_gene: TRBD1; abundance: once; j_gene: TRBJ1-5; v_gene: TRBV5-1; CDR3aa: CASSPGTGDRLGQPQHF; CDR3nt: TGCGCCAGCAGCCCCGGGACAGGGGATCGACTTGGTCAGCCCCAGCATTTT
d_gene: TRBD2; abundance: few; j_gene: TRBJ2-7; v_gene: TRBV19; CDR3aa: CASSQAASGRSYEQYF; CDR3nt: TGTGCCAGTAGCCAGGCGGCTAGCGGGAGATCCTACGAGCAGTACTTC
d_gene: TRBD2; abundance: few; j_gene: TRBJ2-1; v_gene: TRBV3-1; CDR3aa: CASSQLAGGITYNEQFF; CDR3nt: TGTGCCAGCAGCCAACTAGCGGGAGGGATAACCTACAATGAGCAGTTCTTC
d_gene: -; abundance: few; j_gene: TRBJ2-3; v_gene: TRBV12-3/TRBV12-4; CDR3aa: CASSPVGADTQYF; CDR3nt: TGTGCCAGCAGTCCAGTGGGGGCAGATACGCAGTATTTT
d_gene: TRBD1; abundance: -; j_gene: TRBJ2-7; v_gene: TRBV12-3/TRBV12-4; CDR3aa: CASSSGTEIPARF; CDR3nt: TGTGCCAGCAGTTCTGGGACAGAGATCCCAGCTCGGTTC
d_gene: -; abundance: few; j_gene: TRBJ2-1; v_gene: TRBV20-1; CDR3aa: CSASLREQFF; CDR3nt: TGCAGTGCTAGTTTGCGTGAGCAGTTCTTC
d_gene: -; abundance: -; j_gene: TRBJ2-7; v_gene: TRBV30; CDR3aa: CAWSVGGWTYEQYF; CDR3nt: TGTGCCTGGAGTGTTGGGGGCTGGACCTACGAGCAGTACTTC
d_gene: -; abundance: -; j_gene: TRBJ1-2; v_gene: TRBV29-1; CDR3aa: CSVEDLAGNGYTF; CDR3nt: TGCAGCGTTGAAGATTTGGCAGGGAATGGCTACACCTTC
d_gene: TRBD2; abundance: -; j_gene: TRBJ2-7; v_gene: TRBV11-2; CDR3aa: CASRVLAGALYEQYF; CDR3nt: TGTGCCAGCAGGGTCCTAGCGGGAGCGTTGTACGAGCAGTACTTC
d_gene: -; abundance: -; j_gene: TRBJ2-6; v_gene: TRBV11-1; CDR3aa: CASSTRETGVNWGSGANVLTF; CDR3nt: TGTGCCAGCAGCACAAGGGAGACAGGTGTAAATTGGGGCTCTGGGGCCAACGTCCTGACTTTC
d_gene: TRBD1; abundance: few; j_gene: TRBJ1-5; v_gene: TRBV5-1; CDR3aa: CASSATGVNQPQHF; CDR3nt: TGCGCCAGCAGCGCGACAGGGGTCAATCAGCCCCAGCATTTT
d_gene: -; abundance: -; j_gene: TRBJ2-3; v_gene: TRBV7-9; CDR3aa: CASSTTGAGSPDTQYF; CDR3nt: TGTGCCAGCAGCACCACGGGGGCAGGGAGTCCAGATACGCAGTATTTT
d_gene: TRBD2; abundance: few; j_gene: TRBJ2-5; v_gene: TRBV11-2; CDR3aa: CASSLVGSGRPRETQYF; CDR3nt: TGTGCCAGCAGCTTAGTAGGTAGCGGGAGACCAAGAGAGACCCAGTACTTC
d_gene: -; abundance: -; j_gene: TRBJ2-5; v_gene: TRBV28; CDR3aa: CASKPIRGQETQYF; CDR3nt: TGTGCCAGCAAGCCCATACGGGGCCAAGAGACCCAGTACTTC
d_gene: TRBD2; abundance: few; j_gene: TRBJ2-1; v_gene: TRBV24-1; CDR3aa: CATSDRTSESYNEQFF; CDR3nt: TGTGCCACCAGTGATAGGACTAGCGAGTCCTACAATGAGCAGTTCTTC
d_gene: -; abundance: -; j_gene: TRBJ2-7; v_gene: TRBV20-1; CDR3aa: CSARMPRRDISYEQYF; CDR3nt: TGCAGTGCTAGAATGCCTAGGCGGGATATCTCTTACGAGCAGTACTTC
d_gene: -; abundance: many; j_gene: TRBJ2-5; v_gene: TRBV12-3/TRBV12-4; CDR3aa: CASSWRQETQYF; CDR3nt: TGTGCCAGCAGTTGGCGGCAAGAGACCCAGTACTTC
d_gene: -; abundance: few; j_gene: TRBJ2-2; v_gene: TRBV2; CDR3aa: CACTRALGTGELFF; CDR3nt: TGTGCCTGCACTAGGGCCCTTGGCACCGGGGAGCTGTTTTTT
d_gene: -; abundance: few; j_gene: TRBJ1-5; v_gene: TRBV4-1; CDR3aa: CASSQDLAPGGQPQHF; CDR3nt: TGCGCCAGCAGCCAAGATCTCGCACCTGGCGGACAGCCCCAGCATTTT
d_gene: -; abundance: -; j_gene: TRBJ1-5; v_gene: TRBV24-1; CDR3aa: CATSGNRDYSNQPQHF; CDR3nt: TGTGCCACCAGTGGGAACAGGGACTATAGCAATCAGCCCCAGCATTTT
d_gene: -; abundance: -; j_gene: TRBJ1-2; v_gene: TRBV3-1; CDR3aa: CASSYRDLFTF; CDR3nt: TGTGCCAGCAGCTACAGGGATTTGTTCACCTTC
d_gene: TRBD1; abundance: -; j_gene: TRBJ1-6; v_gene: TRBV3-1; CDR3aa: CASSRGQESSPLHF; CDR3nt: TGTGCCAGCAGCCGAGGACAGGAATCTTCACCCCTCCACTTT
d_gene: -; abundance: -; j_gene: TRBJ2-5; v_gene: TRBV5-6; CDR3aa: CASSLVRGYGETQYF; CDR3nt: TGTGCCAGCAGCTTGGTAAGGGGGTACGGAGAGACCCAGTACTTC
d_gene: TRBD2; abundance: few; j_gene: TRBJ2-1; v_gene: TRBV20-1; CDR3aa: CSGAHREGLSYNEQFF; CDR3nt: TGCAGTGGGGCCCACCGGGAGGGCCTATCCTACAATGAGCAGTTCTTC
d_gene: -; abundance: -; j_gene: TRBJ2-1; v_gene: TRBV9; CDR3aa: CASSVGRGADWNEQFF; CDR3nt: TGTGCCAGCAGCGTGGGCCGTGGGGCCGACTGGAATGAGCAGTTCTTC
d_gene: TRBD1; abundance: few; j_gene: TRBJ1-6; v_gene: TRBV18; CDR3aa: CASSPGTGAGSPLHF; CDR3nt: TGTGCCAGCTCACCAGGGACAGGGGCTGGTTCACCCCTCCACTTT
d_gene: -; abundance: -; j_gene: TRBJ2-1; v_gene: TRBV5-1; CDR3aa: CASSLVDSYNEQFF; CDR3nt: TGCGCCAGCAGCTTGGTGGACTCCTACAATGAGCAGTTCTTC
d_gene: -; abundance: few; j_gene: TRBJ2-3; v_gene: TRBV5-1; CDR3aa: CASSLNQPTGTRSTDTQYF; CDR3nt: TGCGCCAGCAGCTTGAACCAACCAACCGGGACAAGAAGCACAGATACGCAGTATTTT
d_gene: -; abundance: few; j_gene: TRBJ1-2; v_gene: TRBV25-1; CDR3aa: CASSGTAYGYTF; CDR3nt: TGTGCCAGCTCCGGGACCGCGTATGGCTACACCTTC
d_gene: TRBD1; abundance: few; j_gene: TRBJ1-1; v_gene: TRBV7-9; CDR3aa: CASRANRGNTEAFF; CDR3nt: TGTGCCAGCAGGGCGAACAGGGGAAACACTGAAGCTTTCTTT
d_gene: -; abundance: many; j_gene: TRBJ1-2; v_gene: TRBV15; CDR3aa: CATSRDTRGYGYTF; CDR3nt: TGTGCCACCAGCAGAGACACCCGGGGCTATGGCTACACCTTC
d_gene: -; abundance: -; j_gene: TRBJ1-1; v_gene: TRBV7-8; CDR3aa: CASTWGGTEAFF; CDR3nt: TGTGCCAGCACGTGGGGTGGCACTGAAGCTTTCTTT
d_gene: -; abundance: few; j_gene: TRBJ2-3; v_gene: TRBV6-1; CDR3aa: CASSEQQGWTDTQYF; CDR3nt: TGTGCCAGCAGTGAGCAACAGGGCTGGACAGATACGCAGTATTTT
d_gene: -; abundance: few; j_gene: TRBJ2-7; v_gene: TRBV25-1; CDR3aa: CASSPRVSYEQYF; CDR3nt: TGTGCCAGCAGTCCCAGGGTGTCCTACGAGCAGTACTTC
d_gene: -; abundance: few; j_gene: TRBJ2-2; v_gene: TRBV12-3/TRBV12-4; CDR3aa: CARLVSRETGELFF; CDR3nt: TGTGCCAGACTAGTATCCAGAGAGACCGGGGAGCTGTTTTTT
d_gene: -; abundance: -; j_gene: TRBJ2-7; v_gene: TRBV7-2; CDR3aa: CASSLVGTTKPEQYF; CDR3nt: TGTGCCAGCAGCTTAGTTGGGACAACTAAACCCGAGCAGTACTTC
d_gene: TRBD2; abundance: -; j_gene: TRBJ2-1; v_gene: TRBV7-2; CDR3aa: CASSSYSGRAIDEQFF; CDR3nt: TGTGCCAGCAGCTCCTATAGCGGGAGGGCCATAGATGAGCAGTTCTTC
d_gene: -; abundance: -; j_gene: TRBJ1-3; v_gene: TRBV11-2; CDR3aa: CASSMGGSGNTIYF; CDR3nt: TGTGCCAGCAGCATGGGGGGCTCTGGAAACACCATATATTTT
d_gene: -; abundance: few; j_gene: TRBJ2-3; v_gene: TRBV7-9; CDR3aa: CASSLLFPDTQYF; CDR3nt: TGTGCCAGCAGTCTTTTATTCCCAGATACGCAGTATTTT
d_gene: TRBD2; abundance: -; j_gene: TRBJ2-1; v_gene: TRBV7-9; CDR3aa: CASSYGLAGVVEQFF; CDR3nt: TGTGCCAGCAGCTACGGACTAGCGGGAGTAGTTGAGCAGTTCTTC
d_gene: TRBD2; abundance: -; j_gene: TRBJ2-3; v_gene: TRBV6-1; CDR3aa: CASSEISGITTDTQYF; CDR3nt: TGTGCCAGCAGTGAGATTAGCGGGATAACCACAGATACGCAGTATTTT
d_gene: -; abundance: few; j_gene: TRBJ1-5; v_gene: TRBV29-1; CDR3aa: CSVGGENQPQHF; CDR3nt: TGCAGCGTGGGGGGGGAGAATCAGCCCCAGCATTTT
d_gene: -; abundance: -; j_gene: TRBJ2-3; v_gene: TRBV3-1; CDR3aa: CAISFLLALGVLSDTQYF; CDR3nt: TGTGCCATCAGTTTTTTACTAGCTCTTGGTGTCTTATCAGATACGCAGTATTTT
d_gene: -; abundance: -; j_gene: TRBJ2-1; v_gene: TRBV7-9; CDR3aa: CASSLAGLLNNEQFF; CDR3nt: TGTGCCAGCAGCTTAGCGGGCCTTTTGAACAATGAGCAGTTCTTC
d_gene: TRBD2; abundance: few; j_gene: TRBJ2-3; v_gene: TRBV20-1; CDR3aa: CSAEGLAGRDTQYF; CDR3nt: TGCAGTGCGGAGGGACTAGCGGGGCGGGATACGCAGTATTTT
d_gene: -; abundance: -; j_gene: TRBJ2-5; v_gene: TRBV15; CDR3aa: CATSRDRETQYF; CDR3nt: TGTGCCACCAGCAGAGATCGGGAGACCCAGTACTTC
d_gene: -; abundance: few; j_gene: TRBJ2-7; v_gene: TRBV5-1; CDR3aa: CASTKQGSSEQYF; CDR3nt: TGCGCCAGCACCAAACAGGGATCATCCGAGCAGTACTTC
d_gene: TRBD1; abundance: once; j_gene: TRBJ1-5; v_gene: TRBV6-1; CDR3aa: CASSERQGWNSNQPQHF; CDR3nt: TGTGCCAGCAGTGAGAGACAGGGATGGAATAGCAATCAGCCCCAGCATTTT
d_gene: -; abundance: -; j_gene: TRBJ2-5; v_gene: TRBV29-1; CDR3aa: CSVLRIRTNQETQYF; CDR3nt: TGCAGCGTTTTGAGGATACGGACAAATCAAGAGACCCAGTACTTC
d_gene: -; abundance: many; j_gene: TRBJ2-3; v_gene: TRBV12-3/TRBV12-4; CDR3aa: CASSSGMGADTQYF; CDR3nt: TGTGCCAGCAGTTCTGGGATGGGGGCAGATACGCAGTATTTT
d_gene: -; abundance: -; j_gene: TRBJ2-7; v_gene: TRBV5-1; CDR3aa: CASSLQGTDEQYF; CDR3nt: TGCGCCAGCAGCCTACAGGGCACGGACGAGCAGTACTTC
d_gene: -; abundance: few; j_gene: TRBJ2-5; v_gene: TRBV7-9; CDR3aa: CASSLGRGAGETQYF; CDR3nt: TGTGCCAGCAGCTTAGGCCGGGGGGCAGGAGAGACCCAGTACTTC
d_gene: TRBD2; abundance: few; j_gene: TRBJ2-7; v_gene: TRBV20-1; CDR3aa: CRLAGRSYEQYF; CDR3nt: TGCCGACTAGCGGGAAGGTCCTACGAGCAGTACTTC
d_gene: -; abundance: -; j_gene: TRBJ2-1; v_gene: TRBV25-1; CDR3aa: CASSEYGKAEQFF; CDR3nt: TGTGCCAGCAGTGAATACGGGAAAGCTGAGCAGTTCTTC